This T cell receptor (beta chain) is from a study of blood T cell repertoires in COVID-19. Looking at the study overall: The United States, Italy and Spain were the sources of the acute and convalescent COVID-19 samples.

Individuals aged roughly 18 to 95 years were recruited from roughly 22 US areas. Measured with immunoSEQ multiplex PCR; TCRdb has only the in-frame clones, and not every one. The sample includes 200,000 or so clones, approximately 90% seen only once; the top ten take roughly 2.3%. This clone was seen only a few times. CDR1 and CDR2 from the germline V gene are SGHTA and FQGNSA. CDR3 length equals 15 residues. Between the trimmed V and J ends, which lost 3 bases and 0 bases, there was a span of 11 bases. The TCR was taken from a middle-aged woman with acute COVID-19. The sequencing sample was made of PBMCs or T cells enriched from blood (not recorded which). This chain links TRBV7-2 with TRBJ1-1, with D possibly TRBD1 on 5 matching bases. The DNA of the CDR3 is TGTGCCAGCAGCTTGACAGACCTTTTGAACACTGAAGCTTTCTTT. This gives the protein CASSLTDLLNTEAFF.